The entry that follows covers one T cell receptor beta chain sequence. Its antigen remains unidentified. The data derive from a study of cytotoxic CD8 clonotypes in ibrutinib-treated CLL. Overall study results and limits: Under treatment, the uncommon public clonotypes either contracted or remained stable.

Clones were sequenced by immunoSEQ multiplex PCR, and TCRdb holds only the in-frame ones, with some missing. The data show some 150,000 clones, with approximately 75% seen just once and approximately 28% held by the top ten. This TCR derives from a human donor with chronic lymphocytic leukemia. This specimen was PBMCs, taken after 12 months of ibrutinib treatment.

Written as DNA, the CDR3 is TGTGCCAGCAGTGAAACCCTTAGGGTTGAAGCTTTCTTT. Its translation: CASSETLRVEAFF. The V gene is TRBV6-1, the J gene TRBJ1-1; no reliable D call. Germline CDR1 is MNHNS and CDR2 is SASEGT. Trimming pared 2 bases from V and 7 bases from J, leaving 11 bases between. The CDR3 is 13 residues long.